Each of the 2 T cell receptor beta chains below was sequenced from the same sample in a study of T cell clonality in common variable immunodeficiency. Sequencing was performed with immunoSEQ multiplex PCR; in TCRdb, only in-frame clones are kept and a portion is missing. The table records some 38,000 clones without singletons, the ten largest covering 0.95%. The sequenced material came from peripheral blood mononuclear cells. These TCRs come from a person aged 18 to 70 in good health.

This clone was recorded many times. The read ends 3 residues before the CDR3 terminus; that terminus is restored from the germline J gene. The chain employs TRBV4-1 and TRBJ2-2; D gene uncertain. Trimming removed 3 bases from V and 1 base from J, with 9 bases in between. The CDR3 sequence is 15 residues long. In germline, CDR1 is MGHRA, CDR2 YSYEKL. The CDR3 sequence is CASSHALENTGELFF. The sequenced part of the CDR3 DNA is TGCGCCAGCAGCCACGCCCTAGAGAACACCGGGGAG.

There are many counts of this clone. The read finishes 3 residues shy of the CDR3 end, and the germline J gene is used to complete it. The chain employs TRBV20-1 and TRBJ2-5; 8 bases are a match to TRBD2. Germline lookup yields CDR1 DFQATT and CDR2 SNEGSKA (reference sequence). CDR3 size: 14 residues. V gave up 6 bases and J gave up 1 base; unmatched junction bases: 7. CDR3 region: CSALETSGQETQYF. The part of the CDR3 DNA that was read is TGCAGTGCCCTCGAAACTAGCGGCCAAGAGACC.